What follows are 21 T cell receptor beta chains derived from one specimen sequenced in a study of blood T cells in healthy people across ages. Alongside a J-beta primer mix, a sample-barcoded 5' primer served in a second PCR lasting about 7 to 12 cycles. One entry per CDR3 protein results from TCRdb running MiXCR on the 5' RACE reads. The sample lists approximately 1.5 million distinct CDR3 sequences, 42% seen once, with under 5% in the top ten. The sample taken for sequencing was blood. The receptor source for this set is a woman under 30 in good health.

The chain employs TRBV10-3 and TRBJ1-2, with 9 bases identical to TRBD1. CDR3 length: 15 amino acids. The ends lost 3 bases at V and 2 bases at J; junction bases unmatched: 4. Per germline, CDR1 ENHRY and CDR2 SYGVKD. The CDR3 DNA sequence: TGTGCCATCAGTGACGAAGACAGGGGGAACTATGGCTACACCTTC. This sequence encodes CAISDEDRGNYGYTF.

This clonotype was counted a few times. The chain employs TRBV6-4 and TRBJ2-1; 12 bases agree with TRBD2. V gave up 3 bases and J gave up 9 bases; unmatched junction bases: 6. Germline V CDR1 and CDR2: MRHNA, SNTAGT. The CDR3 spans 15 residues. The CDR3 bases are TGTGCCAGCAGTGAACTAGCGGGGGGCCTGGGTGAGCAGTTCTTC. Its protein product is CASSELAGGLGEQFF.

This chain connects TRBV10-3 to TRBJ2-3, with 11 bases aligning to TRBD2. The CDR3 length is 16 residues. CDR1 and CDR2 (germline): ENHRY, SYGVKD. After removal of 2 bases from V and 6 bases from J, the junction contained 7 bases not matched to a gene. The CDR3 spells CAISEPELAGVDTQYF. The CDR3 DNA reads TGTGCCATCAGTGAGCCAGAACTAGCGGGGGTTGATACGCAGTATTTT.

This clonotype was seen a handful of times. The V and J genes are TRBV4-1 and TRBJ2-7; perhaps TRBD1 as D (6 bases). Germline V gene data show CDR1 as MGHRA and CDR2 as YSYEKL. V lost 3 bases to trimming and J lost 3 bases, with 24 bases between them. The CDR3 runs to 18 residues. CDR3 sequence reads: CASSHLPSTPGQFYEQYF. CDR3 in DNA: TGCGCCAGCAGCCACCTACCTTCTACCCCCGGACAGTTCTACGAGCAGTACTTC.

The V gene is TRBV12-3 or TRBV12-4, the J gene TRBJ2-1; 10 nucleotides match TRBD2. This CDR3 is 16 amino acids long. The ends lost 4 bases at V and 1 base at J; junction bases unmatched: 4. The CDR3 nucleotides read TGTGCCAGCAGTTATAAACTAGCGGGGTCCTACAATGAGCAGTTCTTC. Translation gives CASSYKLAGSYNEQFF.

The chain carries TRBV12-3 or TRBV12-4 and TRBJ1-1; D call uncertain. This CDR3 is built from 14 residues. Trimming removed 5 bases from V and 2 bases from J, with 12 bases in between. The CDR3 sequence: CASSVTTENTEAFF. CDR3 nucleotide sequence: TGTGCCAGCAGTGTAACAACAGAAAACACTGAAGCTTTCTTT.

This clonotype came up a few times. The chain employs TRBV6-2 or TRBV6-3 and TRBJ2-3; TRBD2 matches 8 bases. V was pared by 5 bases and J by 3 bases, with 4 bases of the junction left unmatched. There are 14 residues in the CDR3. Germline assignment: CDR1 MNHEY and CDR2 SVGEGT. CDR3 sequence: CASSRLASTDTQYF. Here the CDR3 DNA reads TGTGCCAGCAGTCGACTAGCGTCTACAGATACGCAGTATTTT.

This clonotype occurred a few times. The chain links TRBV28 to TRBJ1-4; no definite D call. The CDR3 loop spans 14 amino acids. The V and J ends lost 5 bases and 8 bases respectively, with 15 bases between them. Germline V gene data show CDR1 as MDHEN and CDR2 as SYDVKM. This CDR3 is CASSPFPRREKLFF. The CDR3 DNA sequence: TGTGCCAGCAGTCCTTTTCCCCGTCGAGAAAAACTGTTTTTT.

The chain joins TRBV20-1 to TRBJ1-1; TRBD1 aligns across 7 bases. Germline V gene sequence: CDR1 DFQATT, CDR2 SNEGSKA (reference sequence). The CDR3 covers 13 residues. V shed 6 bases and J 1 base; nucleotides not matched to a gene: 5. CDR3 DNA sequence: TGCAGTGCGACCAACAGGGGGAACACTGAAGCTTTCTTT. Its translation: CSATNRGNTEAFF.

The chain recombines TRBV13 with TRBJ1-1; no definite D call. Germline CDR1 PRHDT, CDR2 FYEKMQ (reference sequence). This CDR3 is 12 amino acids long. Trimming pared 0 bases from V and 11 bases from J, leaving 10 bases between. As DNA, the CDR3 is TGTGCCAGCAGCTTAGGCGGCTTGAATGCTTTCTTT. This translates into CASSLGGLNAFF.

The chain recombines TRBV18 with TRBJ2-1; 9 positions agree with TRBD2. The CDR3 has 16 amino acids. The germline gives CDR1 KGHSH, CDR2 LQKENI. After removal of 2 bases from V and 9 bases from J, the junction contained 11 bases not matched to a gene. The DNA for the CDR3 is TGTGCCAGCTCACCAAGCGGGCTAGCGGGAATCAGTGAGCAGTTCTTC. It specifies CASSPSGLAGISEQFF.

This clonotype was recorded a few times. The gene calls are TRBV12-3 or TRBV12-4 and TRBJ2-7, with D perhaps matching TRBD2 (5 bases). With 4 bases removed from V and 3 bases from J, the gap between germline ends came to 13 bases. The CDR3 runs 14 residues. CDR3 residues: CASSSDAGSYEQYF. CDR3 sequence (DNA): TGTGCCAGCAGTTCCGACGCGGGTAGCTACGAGCAGTACTTC.

This rearrangement joins TRBV7-9 to TRBJ2-3; 8 bases match TRBD2. Germline assignment: CDR1 SEHNR and CDR2 FQNEAQ (reference sequence). V lost 4 bases and J lost 1; bases outside the gene matches: 10. The CDR3 runs 17 residues. CDR3 DNA sequence: TGTGCCAGCAGCTCCCGAGTAGCGGGAATCGGCACAGATACGCAGTATTTT. Translation gives CASSSRVAGIGTDTQYF.

This clonotype has more than one count but fewer than ten. The rearrangement joins TRBV7-2 to TRBJ1-4; no definite D call. Trimming shortened V by 0 bases and J by 5 bases, and 10 bases separated the two germline ends. CDR1 is SGHTA, CDR2 FQGNSA, per germline. The CDR3 contains 15 residues. The CDR3 reads CASSLAPDWNEKLFF. CDR3 nucleotides: TGTGCCAGCAGCTTAGCCCCCGACTGGAATGAAAAACTGTTTTTT.

This clonotype has a handful of counts. J is TRBJ2-5 and V is TRBV7-2, with D tentatively TRBD2 (6 bases). Per the germline V gene, CDR1 is SGHTA and CDR2 is FQGNSA. The CDR3 has 15 amino acids. Trimming shortened V by 2 bases and J by 1 base, and 11 bases separated the two germline ends. The CDR3 bases are TGTGCCAGCAGCTTAAGGTGGACTACCCAAGAGACCCAGTACTTC. Translation: CASSLRWTTQETQYF. The variable domain in full, completed from reference TRBV7-2 and TRBJ2-5, reads GAGVSQSPSNKVTEKGKDVELRCDPISGHTALYWYRQSLGQGLEFLIYFQGNSAPDKSGLPSDRFSAERTGGSVSTLTIQRTQQEDSAVYLCASSLRWTTQETQYFGPGTRLLVL.

A few counts support this clonotype. This chain links TRBV27 with TRBJ2-7, with D tentatively TRBD1 or TRBD2 (5 bases each). With 5 bases removed from V and 3 bases from J, the gap between germline ends came to 11 bases. The CDR3 runs to 13 residues. Per the germline V gene, CDR1 is MNHEY and CDR2 is SMNVEV (reference sequence). The DNA of the CDR3 is TGTGCCAGCAGTATCGGGACGGTCTACGAGCAGTACTTC. It translates to CASSIGTVYEQYF.

The table lists this clonotype with a few counts. The chain couples TRBV10-3 to TRBJ1-5; D might be TRBD1 (5 bases). CDR1 and CDR2 from the germline V gene are ENHRY and SYGVKD. The V end lost 0 bases, the J end lost 8 bases, and 17 bases lay between the germline ends. This CDR3 contains 16 residues. CDR3 sequence (DNA): TGTGCCATCAGTGAGTCCGGGACGGGGATAGTCAAGCCCCAGCATTTT. Its protein product is CAISESGTGIVKPQHF.

This rearrangement joins TRBV5-1 to TRBJ2-1; D is uncertain. The V gene's germline CDR1 is SGHRS and CDR2 YFSETQ. V was cut by 0 bases and J by 6 bases, with 10 bases left in between. This CDR3 spans 14 amino acids. The CDR3 DNA sequence: TGCGCCAGCAGCTTGGACTCAAGCTTCAATGAGCAGTTCTTC. Protein: CASSLDSSFNEQFF.

The chain has TRBV14 and TRBJ2-5, with TRBD1 identical over 7 bases. The J call may be wrong; the DNA end is better matched by TRBJ2-7. Germline CDR1 is SGHDN and CDR2 is FVKESK. CDR3 length: 16 amino acids. The CDR3 protein is CASSQDPGTEAREQYF. CDR3 nucleotides: TGTGCCAGCAGCCAAGATCCTGGGACAGAGGCCCGCGAGCAGTACTTC.

The rearrangement uses TRBV5-1 and TRBJ1-1, with D possibly TRBD1 on 5 matching bases. This CDR3 is built from 15 residues. Germline-derived CDR1 and CDR2 are SGHRS and YFSETQ. The V end was cut by 3 bases, the J end by 0 bases, with 12 bases between. The CDR3 here is CASSWGRTMNTEAFF. As DNA, the CDR3 is TGCGCCAGCAGCTGGGGACGGACGATGAACACTGAAGCTTTCTTT.

V gene TRBV27 combines with J gene TRBJ2-2; 7 bases agree with TRBD1. The CDR3 has 16 amino acids. Germline V gene data show CDR1 as MNHEY and CDR2 as SMNVEV (reference sequence). J gave up 0 bases and V 7 bases, and 8 bases lay outside the gene matches. DNA of the CDR3: TGTGCCAGCACACCGGACAGGAGTTCGAACACCGGGGAGCTGTTTTTT. Translating it yields CASTPDRSSNTGELFF.